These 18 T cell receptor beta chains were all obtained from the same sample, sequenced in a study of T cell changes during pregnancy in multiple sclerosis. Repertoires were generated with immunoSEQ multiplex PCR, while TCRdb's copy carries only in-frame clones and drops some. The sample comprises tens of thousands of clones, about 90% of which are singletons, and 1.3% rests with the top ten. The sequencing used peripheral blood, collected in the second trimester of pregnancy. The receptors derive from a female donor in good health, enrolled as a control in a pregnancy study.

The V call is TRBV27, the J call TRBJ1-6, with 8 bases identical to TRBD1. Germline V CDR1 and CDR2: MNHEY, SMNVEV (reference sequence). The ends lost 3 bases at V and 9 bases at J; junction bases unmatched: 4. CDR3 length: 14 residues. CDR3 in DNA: TGTGCCAGCAGTTTTGGACAGGGAACTTCACCCCTCCACTTT. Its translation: CASSFGQGTSPLHF.

CDR3 in amino acids: CASRFSRLKYEQYF. As DNA, the CDR3 is TGTGCCAGCAGGTTTAGTCGTCTAAAATACGAGCAGTACTTC. The J gene is TRBJ2-7, the V gene TRBV7-2; D unclear. The CDR3 runs to 14 residues. V was clipped by 6 bases and J by 4 bases, with 16 bases between them. Looked up from germline, CDR1 is SGHTA and CDR2 is FQGNSA. Complete variable domain (other parts from reference TRBV7-2 and TRBJ2-7): GAGVSQSPSNKVTEKGKDVELRCDPISGHTALYWYRQSLGQGLEFLIYFQGNSAPDKSGLPSDRFSAERTGGSVSTLTIQRTQQEDSAVYLCASRFSRLKYEQYFGPGTRLTVT.

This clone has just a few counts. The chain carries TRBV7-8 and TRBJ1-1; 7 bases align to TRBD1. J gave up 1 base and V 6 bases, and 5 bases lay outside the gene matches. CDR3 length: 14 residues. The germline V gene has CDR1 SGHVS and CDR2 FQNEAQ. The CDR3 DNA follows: TGTGCCAGCAGTCTGGGACAGCAGAACACTGAAGCTTTCTTT. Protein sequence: CASSLGQQNTEAFF.

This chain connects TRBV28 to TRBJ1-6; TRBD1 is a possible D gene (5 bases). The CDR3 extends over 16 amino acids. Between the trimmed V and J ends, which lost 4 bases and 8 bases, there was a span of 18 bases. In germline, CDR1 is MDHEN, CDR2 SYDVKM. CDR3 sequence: CASSWRGGDQDSPLHF. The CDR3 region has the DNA TGTGCCAGCAGTTGGCGAGGAGGGGATCAAGATTCACCCCTCCACTTT. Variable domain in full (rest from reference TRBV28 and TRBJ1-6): DVKVTQSSRYLVKRTGEKVFLECVQDMDHENMFWYRQDPGLGLRLIYFSYDVKMKEKGDIPEGYSVSREKKERFSLILESASTNQTSMYLCASSWRGGDQDSPLHFGNGTRLTVT.

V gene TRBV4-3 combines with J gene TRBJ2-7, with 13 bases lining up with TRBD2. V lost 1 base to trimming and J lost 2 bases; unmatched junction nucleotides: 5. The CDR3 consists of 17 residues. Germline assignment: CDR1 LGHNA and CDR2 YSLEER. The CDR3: CASSQGLAGGGTYEQYF. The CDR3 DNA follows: TGCGCCAGCAGCCAAGGACTAGCGGGAGGAGGAACCTACGAGCAGTACTTC.

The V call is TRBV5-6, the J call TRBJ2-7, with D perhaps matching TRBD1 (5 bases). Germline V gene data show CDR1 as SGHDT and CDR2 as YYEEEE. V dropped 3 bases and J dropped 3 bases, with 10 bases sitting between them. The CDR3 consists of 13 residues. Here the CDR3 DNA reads TGTGCCAGCAGCTATGGACATATCTACGAGCAGTACTTC. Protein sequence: CASSYGHIYEQYF.

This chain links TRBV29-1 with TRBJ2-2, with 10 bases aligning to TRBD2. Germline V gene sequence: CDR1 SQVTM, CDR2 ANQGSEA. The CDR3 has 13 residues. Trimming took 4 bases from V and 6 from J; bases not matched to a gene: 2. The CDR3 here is CSVASGSAGELFF. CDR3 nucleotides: TGCAGCGTTGCTAGCGGGAGTGCCGGGGAGCTGTTTTTT.

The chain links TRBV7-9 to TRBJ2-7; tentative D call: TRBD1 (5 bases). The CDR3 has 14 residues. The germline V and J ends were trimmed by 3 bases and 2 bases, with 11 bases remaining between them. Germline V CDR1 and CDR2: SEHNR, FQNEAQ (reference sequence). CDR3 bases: TGTGCCAGCAGCTTGGAGCAGGGCACCTACGAGCAGTACTTC. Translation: CASSLEQGTYEQYF.

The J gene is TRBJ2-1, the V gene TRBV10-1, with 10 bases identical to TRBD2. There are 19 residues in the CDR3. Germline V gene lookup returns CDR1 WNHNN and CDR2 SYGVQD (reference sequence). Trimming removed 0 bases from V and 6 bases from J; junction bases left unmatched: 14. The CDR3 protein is CASSESTSLKAGGSNEQFF. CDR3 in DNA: TGCGCCAGCAGTGAGTCGACATCTTTAAAAGCGGGGGGGTCCAATGAGCAGTTCTTC.

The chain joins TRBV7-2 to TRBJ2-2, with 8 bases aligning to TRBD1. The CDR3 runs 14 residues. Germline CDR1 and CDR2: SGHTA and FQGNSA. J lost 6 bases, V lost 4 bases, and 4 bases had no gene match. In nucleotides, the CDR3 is TGTGCCAGCAGCTCGGACAGGGTGGCCGGGGAGCTGTTTTTT. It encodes CASSSDRVAGELFF.

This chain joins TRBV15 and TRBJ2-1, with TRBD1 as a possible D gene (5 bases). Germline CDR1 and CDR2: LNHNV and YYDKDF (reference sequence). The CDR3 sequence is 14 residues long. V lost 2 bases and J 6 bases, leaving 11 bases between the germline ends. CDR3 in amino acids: CATSRPQGSNEQFF. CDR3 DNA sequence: TGTGCCACCAGCAGACCGCAGGGAAGCAATGAGCAGTTCTTC.

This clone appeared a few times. The CDR3 reads CASGTAGVNTIYF. The DNA for the CDR3 is TGTGCCAGCGGAACAGCAGGGGTAAACACCATATATTTT. The chain has TRBV21-1 and TRBJ1-3; the table's D call of TRBD1 was not tested on the DNA. TRBV21-1 is annotated as a pseudogene. This CDR3 comprises 13 residues.

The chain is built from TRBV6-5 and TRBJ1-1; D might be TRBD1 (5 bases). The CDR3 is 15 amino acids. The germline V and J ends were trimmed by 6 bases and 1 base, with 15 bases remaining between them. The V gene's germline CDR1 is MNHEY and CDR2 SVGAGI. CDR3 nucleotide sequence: TGTGCCAGCAGCGGAGGGGATTTCAGGAACACTGAAGCTTTCTTT. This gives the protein CASSGGDFRNTEAFF.

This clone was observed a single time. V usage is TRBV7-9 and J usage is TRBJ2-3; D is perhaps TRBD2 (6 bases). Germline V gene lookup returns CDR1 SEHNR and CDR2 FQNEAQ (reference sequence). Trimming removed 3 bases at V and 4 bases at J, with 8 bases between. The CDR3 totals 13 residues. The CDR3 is CASSLTGADTQYF. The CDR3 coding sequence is TGTGCCAGCAGCTTGACGGGAGCAGATACGCAGTATTTT.

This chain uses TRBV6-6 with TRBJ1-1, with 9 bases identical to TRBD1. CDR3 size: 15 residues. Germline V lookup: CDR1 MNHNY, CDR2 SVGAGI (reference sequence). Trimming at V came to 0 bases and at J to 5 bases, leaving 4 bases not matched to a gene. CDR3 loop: CASSYSTGGLTEAFF. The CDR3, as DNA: TGTGCCAGCAGTTACTCGACAGGGGGGCTTACTGAAGCTTTCTTT.

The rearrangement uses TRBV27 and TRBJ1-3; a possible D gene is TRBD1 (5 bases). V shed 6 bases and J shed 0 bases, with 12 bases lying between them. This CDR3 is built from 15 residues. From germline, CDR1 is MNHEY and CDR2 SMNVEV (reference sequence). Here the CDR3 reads CASRPGGDSGNTIYF. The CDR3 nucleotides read TGTGCCAGCAGGCCTGGGGGGGACTCTGGAAACACCATATATTTT.

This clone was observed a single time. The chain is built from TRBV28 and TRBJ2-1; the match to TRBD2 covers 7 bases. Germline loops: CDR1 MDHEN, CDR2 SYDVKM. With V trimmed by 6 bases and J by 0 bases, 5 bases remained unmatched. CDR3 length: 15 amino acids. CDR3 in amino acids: CASSSRESSYNEQFF. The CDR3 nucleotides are TGTGCCAGCAGCTCGCGGGAGAGCTCCTACAATGAGCAGTTCTTC.

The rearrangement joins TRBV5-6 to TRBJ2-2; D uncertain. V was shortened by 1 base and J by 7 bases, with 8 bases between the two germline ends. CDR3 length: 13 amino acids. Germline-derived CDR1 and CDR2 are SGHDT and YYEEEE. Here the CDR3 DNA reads TGTGCCAGCAGCTTGCAACAGAGCGGGGAGCTGTTTTTT. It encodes CASSLQQSGELFF.